Listed here are 11 T cell receptor beta chains from one sample, sequenced in a study of T cell repertoires in cytomegalovirus infection. A single record per CDR3 protein comes from TCRdb applying MiXCR to the reads. The sample holds 650,000 to 850,000 distinct CDR3 sequences; almost 30% are singletons and the top ten take approximately 14%. The antigens these receptors bind are not known. The sequencing here drew on cultured CD8+ T cells from PBMCs, taken from culture after CMV antigen stimulation. These receptors were taken from a human donor in good health (CMV status not recorded). Some clones in this sample may be carry-over from other donors' samples.

Notes on this clonotype: A much larger clone is a single base away; this may be a read error. Because the CDR3 is missing its conserved closing phenylalanine or tryptophan, this is likely a read error. This chain uses TRBV7-8 with TRBJ2-3; possibly TRBD1 for D (6 bases). V was cut by 5 bases and J by 2 bases, with 11 bases left in between. Per germline, CDR1 SGHVS and CDR2 FQNEAQ. The CDR3 runs 14 residues. The CDR3 reads CASSPRTATDTQYS. The CDR3 DNA is TGTGCCAGCAGCCCAAGGACAGCCACAGATACGCAGTATTCT.

This clonotype was counted only a few times. The chain couples TRBV11-2 to TRBJ1-1; 7 bases map to TRBD1. The germline gives CDR1 SGHAT, CDR2 FQNNGV. The CDR3 is 15 residues long. J lost 5 bases, V lost 5 bases, and 11 bases had no gene match. The CDR3 DNA is TGTGCCAGCAGCCATACGCGGACAGGAAGGACTGAAGCTTTCTTT. Amino acids: CASSHTRTGRTEAFF.

This clonotype was seen many times. V gene TRBV7-2 combines with J gene TRBJ2-3, with D maybe TRBD2 (7 bases). This CDR3 region has 13 residues. Germline V CDR1 and CDR2: SGHTA, FQGNSA. Between the trimmed V and J ends, which lost 10 bases and 6 bases, there was a span of 17 bases. In DNA, the CDR3 is TGTGCCATTCTGGGGGGGCCAAGGGATACGCAGTATTTT. Translated, it gives CAILGGPRDTQYF.

This clonotype was seen a few times. The genes are TRBV11-2 and TRBJ2-3; no clear D. Trimming cost V 4 bases and J 1 base, with 15 bases left between them. The V gene's germline CDR1 is SGHAT and CDR2 FQNNGV. The CDR3 runs 16 residues. CDR3 sequence reads: CASSSLDFGRTDTQYF. CDR3 DNA sequence: TGTGCCAGCAGCTCACTTGACTTCGGGCGCACAGATACGCAGTATTTT.

This clonotype was seen many times. The chain is built from TRBV4-2 and TRBJ1-1; 8 nucleotides line up with TRBD1. The CDR3 runs to 16 residues. The junction had 7 bases not matched to a gene; V was cut back by 0 bases and J by 4 bases. Germline loops: CDR1 LGHNA, CDR2 YNFKEQ. This chain's CDR3 is CASSQEAGGGITEAFF. CDR3 sequence (DNA): TGTGCCAGCAGCCAAGAGGCAGGGGGCGGGATCACTGAAGCTTTCTTT.

The chain has TRBV20-1 and TRBJ1-2; tentatively, D is TRBD1 (5 bases). The V end was cut by 0 bases, the J end by 0 bases, with 11 bases between. Germline loops: CDR1 DFQATT, CDR2 SNEGSKA (reference sequence). CDR3 size: 15 residues. The CDR3 loop reads CSARDYQGSNYGYTF. The CDR3 DNA reads as TGCAGTGCTAGAGATTATCAGGGATCTAACTATGGCTACACCTTC.

This clonotype has just a few counts. The gene calls are TRBV6-5 and TRBJ1-2; no clear D. V was shortened by 0 bases and J by 4 bases, with 9 bases between the two germline ends. Per the germline V gene, CDR1 is MNHEY and CDR2 is SVGAGI. There are 14 residues in the CDR3. CDR3 loop: CASSYSSQLYGYTF. The CDR3 DNA reads as TGTGCCAGCAGTTACTCGAGCCAGCTCTATGGCTACACCTTC.

This clonotype was found many times. The chain employs TRBV7-8 and TRBJ2-3, with D maybe TRBD2 (6 bases). V lost 2 bases and J lost 4, with 13 bases in between. Per germline, CDR1 SGHVS and CDR2 FQNEAQ. The CDR3 contains 15 residues. The CDR3 spells CASSLWAREADTQYF. CDR3 in DNA: TGTGCCAGCAGCTTATGGGCCAGGGAGGCAGATACGCAGTATTTT. The whole variable domain, remainder taken from reference TRBV7-8 and TRBJ2-3, is GAGVSQSPRYKVAKRGQDVALRCDPISGHVSLFWYQQALGQGPEFLTYFQNEAQLDKSGLPSDRFFAERPEGSVSTLKIQRTQQEDSAVYLCASSLWAREADTQYFGPGTRLTVL.

The chain links TRBV7-8 to TRBJ2-7; no reliable D call. Trimming took off 5 bases at V and 3 bases at J, with 17 bases between the two ends. Germline V CDR1 and CDR2: SGHVS, FQNEAQ. The CDR3 consists of 15 residues. Here the CDR3 reads CASSPESSAHYEQYF. The CDR3 DNA follows: TGTGCCAGCAGCCCCGAGTCCTCTGCGCACTACGAGCAGTACTTC.

V usage is TRBV3-1 and J usage is TRBJ1-2; no definite D call. Between the trimmed V and J ends, which lost 6 bases and 1 base, there was a span of 18 bases. Germline V gene lookup returns CDR1 LGHDT and CDR2 YNNKEL (reference sequence). The CDR3 length is 16 residues. CDR3 DNA sequence: TGTGCCAGCAGTCCGTTTCCCCAGCGGATTAACTATGGCTACACCTTC. It is translated as CASSPFPQRINYGYTF.

This clonotype was recorded many times. The rearrangement uses TRBV12-3 or TRBV12-4 and TRBJ2-3; D is ambiguous. The V end lost 7 bases, the J end lost 2 bases, and 19 bases lay between the germline ends. The CDR3 is made up of 16 amino acids. CDR3 in amino acids: CASTYVQADPTDTQYF. CDR3 nucleotides: TGTGCCAGCACCTACGTTCAGGCAGACCCCACAGATACGCAGTATTTT.